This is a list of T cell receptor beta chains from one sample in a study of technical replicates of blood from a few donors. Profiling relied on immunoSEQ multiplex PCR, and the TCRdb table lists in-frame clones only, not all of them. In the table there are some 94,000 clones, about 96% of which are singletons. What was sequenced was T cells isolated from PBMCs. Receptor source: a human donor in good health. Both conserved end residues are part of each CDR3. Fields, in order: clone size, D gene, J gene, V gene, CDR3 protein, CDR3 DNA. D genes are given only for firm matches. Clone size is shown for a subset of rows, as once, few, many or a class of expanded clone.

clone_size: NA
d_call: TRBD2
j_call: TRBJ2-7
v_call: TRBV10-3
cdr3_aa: CAISERAGGPYQHEQYF
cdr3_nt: TGTGCCATCAGTGAAAGAGCGGGAGGGCCTTATCAACACGAGCAGTACTTC

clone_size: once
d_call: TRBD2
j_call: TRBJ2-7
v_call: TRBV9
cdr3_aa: CASSEGLAGYEQYF
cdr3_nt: TGTGCCAGCAGCGAAGGGCTAGCGGGCTACGAGCAGTACTTC

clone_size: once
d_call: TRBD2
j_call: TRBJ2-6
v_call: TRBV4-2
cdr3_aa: CASSHGGEGQMGANVLTF
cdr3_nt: TGTGCCAGCAGCCATGGAGGGGAGGGGCAGATGGGGGCCAACGTCCTGACTTTC

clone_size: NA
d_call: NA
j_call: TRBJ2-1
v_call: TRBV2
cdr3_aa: CASRGGTAYNEQFF
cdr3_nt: TGTGCCAGCAGAGGCGGGACCGCCTACAATGAGCAGTTCTTC

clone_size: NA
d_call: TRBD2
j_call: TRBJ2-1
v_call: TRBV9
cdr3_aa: CASSGPGLAGNNEQFF
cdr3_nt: TGTGCCAGCAGCGGCCCGGGACTAGCGGGCAACAATGAGCAGTTCTTC

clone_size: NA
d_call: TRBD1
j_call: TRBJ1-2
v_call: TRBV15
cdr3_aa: CATSIPATGTGAYGYTF
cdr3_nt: TGTGCCACCAGCATACCCGCTACCGGGACAGGAGCGTACGGCTACACCTTC

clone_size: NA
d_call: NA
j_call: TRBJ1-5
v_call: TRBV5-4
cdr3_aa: CASSLDTDQPQHF
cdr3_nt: TGTGCCAGCAGCTTGGATACAGATCAGCCCCAGCATTTT

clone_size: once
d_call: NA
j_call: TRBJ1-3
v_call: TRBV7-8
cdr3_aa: CASLLPGSSGNTIYF
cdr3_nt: TGTGCCAGCCTACTACCCGGGTCCTCTGGAAACACCATATATTTT

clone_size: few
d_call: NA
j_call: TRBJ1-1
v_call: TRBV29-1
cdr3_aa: CSVGGITEAFF
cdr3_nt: TGCAGCGTGGGGGGTATCACTGAAGCTTTCTTT

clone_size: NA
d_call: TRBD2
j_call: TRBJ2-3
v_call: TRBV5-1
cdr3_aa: CASSYSGREGDTQYF
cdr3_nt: TGCGCCAGCAGCTACAGCGGTCGGGAGGGAGATACGCAGTATTTT

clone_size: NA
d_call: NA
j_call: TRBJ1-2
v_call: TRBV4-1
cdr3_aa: CASSQVNSHYGYTF
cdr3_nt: TGCGCCAGCAGCCAAGTGAACAGTCACTATGGCTACACCTTC

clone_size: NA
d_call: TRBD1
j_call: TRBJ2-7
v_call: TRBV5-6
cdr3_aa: CASSSDRDNSYEQYF
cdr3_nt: TGTGCCAGCAGCTCTGACAGGGATAACTCCTACGAGCAGTACTTC

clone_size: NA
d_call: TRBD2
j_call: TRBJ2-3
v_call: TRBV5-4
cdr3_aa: CASSPSWASGRAADTQYF
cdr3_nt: TGTGCCAGCAGCCCTAGCTGGGCTAGCGGGAGGGCCGCAGATACGCAGTATTTT

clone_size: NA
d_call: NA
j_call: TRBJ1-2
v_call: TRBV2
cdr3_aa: CASQGGGRANYGYTF
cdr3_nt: TGTGCCAGCCAAGGGGGGGGTAGGGCTAACTATGGCTACACCTTC

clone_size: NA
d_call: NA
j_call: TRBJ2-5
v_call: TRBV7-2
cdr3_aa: CASRTWRETQYF
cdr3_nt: TGTGCCAGCCGCACCTGGAGGGAGACCCAGTACTTC

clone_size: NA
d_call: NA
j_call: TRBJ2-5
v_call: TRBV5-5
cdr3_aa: CASRPSHPQETQYF
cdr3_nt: TGTGCCAGCAGGCCTAGTCATCCTCAAGAGACCCAGTACTTC

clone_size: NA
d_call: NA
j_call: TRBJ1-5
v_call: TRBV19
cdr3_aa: CASSIFERHQPQHF
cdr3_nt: TGTGCCAGTAGTATTTTTGAGAGGCATCAGCCCCAGCATTTT

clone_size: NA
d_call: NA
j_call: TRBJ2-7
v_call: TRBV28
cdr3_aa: CASSNVLRGRSYEQYF
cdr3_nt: TGTGCCAGCAGCAACGTCCTCAGGGGAAGGTCCTACGAGCAGTACTTC

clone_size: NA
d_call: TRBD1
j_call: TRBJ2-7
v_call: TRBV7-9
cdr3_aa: CASSSAGTGGYEQYF
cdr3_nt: TGTGCCAGCAGCTCCGCCGGGACAGGGGGCTACGAGCAGTACTTC

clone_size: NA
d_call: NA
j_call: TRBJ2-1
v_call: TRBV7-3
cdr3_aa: CASSPAGTYNEQFF
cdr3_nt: TGTGCCAGCAGCCCTGCCGGGACCTACAATGAGCAGTTCTTC

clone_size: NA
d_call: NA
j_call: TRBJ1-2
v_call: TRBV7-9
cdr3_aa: CASSFGGDGYTF
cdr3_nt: TGTGCCAGCAGCTTCGGGGGGGATGGCTACACCTTC

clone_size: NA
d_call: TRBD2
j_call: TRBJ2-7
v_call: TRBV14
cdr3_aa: CASSQSAGLAGVYEQYF
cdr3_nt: TGTGCCAGCAGCCAGTCAGCCGGACTAGCGGGAGTTTACGAGCAGTACTTC

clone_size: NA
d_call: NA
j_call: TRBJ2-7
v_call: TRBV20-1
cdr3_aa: CSAEVGEQYF
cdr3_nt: TGCAGTGCCGAGGTGGGCGAGCAGTACTTC

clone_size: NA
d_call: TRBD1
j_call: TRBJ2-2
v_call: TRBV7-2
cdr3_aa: CASSLDREVAGELFF
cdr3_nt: TGTGCCAGCAGCTTGGACAGGGAAGTAGCCGGGGAGCTGTTTTTT

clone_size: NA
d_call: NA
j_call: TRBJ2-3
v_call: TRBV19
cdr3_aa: CASSIVGSSTDTQYF
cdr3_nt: TGTGCCAGTAGTATAGTGGGGAGTAGCACAGATACGCAGTATTTT

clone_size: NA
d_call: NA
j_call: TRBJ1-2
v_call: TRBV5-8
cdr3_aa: CASIWGLGGDGYTF
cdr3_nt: TGTGCCAGCATCTGGGGACTCGGAGGCGATGGCTACACCTTC

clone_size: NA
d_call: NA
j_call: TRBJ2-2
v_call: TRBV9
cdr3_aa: CASDPLGAATGELFF
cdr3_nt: TGTGCCAGTGACCCTTTGGGGGCTGCCACCGGGGAGCTGTTTTTT

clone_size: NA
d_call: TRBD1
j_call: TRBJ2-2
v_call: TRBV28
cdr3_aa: CASSPRQGQGTGELFF
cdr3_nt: TGTGCCAGCAGTCCTAGACAGGGGCAGGGGACCGGGGAGCTGTTTTTT

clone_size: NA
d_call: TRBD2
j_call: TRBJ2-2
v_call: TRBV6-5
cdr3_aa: CASELAGGTGELFF
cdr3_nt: TGTGCCAGCGAACTAGCGGGAGGGACCGGGGAGCTGTTTTTT

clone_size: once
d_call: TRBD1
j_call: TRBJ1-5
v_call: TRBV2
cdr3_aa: CASSSLAGQGISNQPQHF
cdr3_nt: TGTGCCAGCAGTTCCCTAGCGGGACAGGGGATAAGCAATCAGCCCCAGCATTTT

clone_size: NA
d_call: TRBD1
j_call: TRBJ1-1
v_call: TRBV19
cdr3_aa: CASSPHDRATEAFF
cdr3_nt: TGTGCCAGTAGCCCGCACGACAGGGCCACTGAAGCTTTCTTT

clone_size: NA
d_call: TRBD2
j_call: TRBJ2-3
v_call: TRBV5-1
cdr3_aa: CASNRRLAADTQYF
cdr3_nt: TGCGCCAGCAATCGGAGACTAGCAGCAGATACGCAGTATTTT

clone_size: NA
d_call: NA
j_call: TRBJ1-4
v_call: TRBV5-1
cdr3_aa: CASSIGINEKLFF
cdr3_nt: TGCGCCAGCAGCATCGGTATAAATGAAAAACTGTTTTTT

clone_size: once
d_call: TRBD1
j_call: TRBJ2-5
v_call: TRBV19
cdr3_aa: CASSMEVGGVSVETQYF
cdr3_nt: TGTGCCAGTAGTATGGAAGTAGGGGGCGTTAGTGTGGAGACCCAGTACTTC

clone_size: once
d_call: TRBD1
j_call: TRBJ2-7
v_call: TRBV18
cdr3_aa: CASSPYLRRDRVNEQYF
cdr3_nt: TGTGCCAGCTCACCTTATTTACGCCGGGACAGGGTCAACGAGCAGTACTTC

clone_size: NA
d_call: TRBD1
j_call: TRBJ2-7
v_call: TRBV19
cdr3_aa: CASSPGTGFSYEQYF
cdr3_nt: TGTGCCAGTAGTCCTGGGACAGGGTTCTCCTACGAGCAGTACTTC

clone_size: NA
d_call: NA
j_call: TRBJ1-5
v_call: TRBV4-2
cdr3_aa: CASSQDYLTNADRMTNQPQHF
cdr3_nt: TGTGCCAGCAGCCAAGATTATCTCACAAACGCGGACAGAATGACCAATCAGCCCCAGCATTTT

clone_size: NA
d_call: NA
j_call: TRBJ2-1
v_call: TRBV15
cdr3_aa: CATSRDLGGHNEQFF
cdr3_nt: TGTGCCACCAGCAGAGATCTCGGAGGCCACAATGAGCAGTTCTTC

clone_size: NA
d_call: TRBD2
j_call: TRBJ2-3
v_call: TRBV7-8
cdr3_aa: CASSSRTSLVADTQYF
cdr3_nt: TGTGCCAGCAGCTCGAGGACTAGTTTAGTCGCAGATACGCAGTATTTT

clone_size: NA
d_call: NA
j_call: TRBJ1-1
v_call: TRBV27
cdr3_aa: CASRAGAWNTEAFF
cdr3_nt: TGTGCCAGCAGGGCGGGGGCGTGGAACACTGAAGCTTTCTTT

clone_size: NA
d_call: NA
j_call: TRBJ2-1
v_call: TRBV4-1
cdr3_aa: CASSQDSPGSNEQFF
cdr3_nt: TGCGCCAGCAGCCAAGATTCCCCGGGGAGCAATGAGCAGTTCTTC

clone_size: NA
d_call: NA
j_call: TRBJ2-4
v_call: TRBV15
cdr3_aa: CATSVSRIAKNIQYF
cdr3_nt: TGTGCCACCAGCGTAAGCCGAATAGCCAAAAACATTCAGTACTTC

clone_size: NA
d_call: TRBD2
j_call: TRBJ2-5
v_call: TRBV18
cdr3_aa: CASSPSGLVGKQETQYF
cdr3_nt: TGTGCCAGCTCACCATCCGGACTAGTCGGCAAACAAGAGACCCAGTACTTC

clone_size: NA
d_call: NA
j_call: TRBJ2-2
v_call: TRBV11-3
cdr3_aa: CASSLYLGELFF
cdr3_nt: TGTGCCAGCAGCTTATATCTCGGGGAGCTGTTTTTT

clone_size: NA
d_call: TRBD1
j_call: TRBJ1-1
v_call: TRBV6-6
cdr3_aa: CANGTEKAFF
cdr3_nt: TGTGCCAACGGGACAGAAAAAGCTTTCTTT

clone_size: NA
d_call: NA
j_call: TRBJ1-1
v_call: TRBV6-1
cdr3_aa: CASSQAGSSSAEAFF
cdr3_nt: TGTGCCAGCAGTCAAGCAGGGTCAAGTAGCGCTGAAGCTTTCTTT

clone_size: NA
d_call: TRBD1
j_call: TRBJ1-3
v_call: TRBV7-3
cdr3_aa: CASSPGTGYFSGNTIYF
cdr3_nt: TGTGCCAGCAGCCCCGGGACAGGGTACTTTTCTGGAAACACCATATATTTT

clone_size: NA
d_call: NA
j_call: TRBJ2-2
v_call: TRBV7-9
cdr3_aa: CASTKDSNTGELFF
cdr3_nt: TGTGCCAGCACCAAGGACAGTAACACCGGGGAGCTGTTTTTT

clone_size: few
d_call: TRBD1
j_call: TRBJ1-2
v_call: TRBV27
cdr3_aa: CASSSYLQGAGGYTF
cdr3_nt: TGTGCCAGCAGTTCATATTTACAGGGGGCGGGTGGCTACACCTTC

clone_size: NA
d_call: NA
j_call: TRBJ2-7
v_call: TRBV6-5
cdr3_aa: CASSLLRYYEQYF
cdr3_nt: TGTGCCAGCAGTCTACTCCGATACTACGAGCAGTACTTC

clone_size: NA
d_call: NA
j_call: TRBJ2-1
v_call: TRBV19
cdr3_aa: CASQSPGGREQFF
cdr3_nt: TGTGCCAGTCAGTCTCCAGGGGGGCGGGAGCAGTTCTTC

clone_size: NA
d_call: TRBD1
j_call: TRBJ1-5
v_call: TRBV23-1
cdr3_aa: CATSELTGQGVQNQPQHF
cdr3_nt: TGCGCCACCTCAGAATTGACGGGACAGGGGGTTCAAAATCAGCCCCAGCATTTT

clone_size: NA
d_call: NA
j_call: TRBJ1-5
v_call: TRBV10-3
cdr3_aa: CAISELMVGGGNQPQHF
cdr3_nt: TGTGCCATCAGTGAGCTTATGGTGGGGGGGGGCAATCAGCCCCAGCATTTT

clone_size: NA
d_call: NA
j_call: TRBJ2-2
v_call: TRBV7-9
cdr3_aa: CASSPRFSGELFF
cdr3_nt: TGTGCCAGCAGCCCTAGATTCTCCGGGGAGCTGTTTTTT

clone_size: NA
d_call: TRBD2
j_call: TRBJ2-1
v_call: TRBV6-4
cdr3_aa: CASSIRAGGLEQFF
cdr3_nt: TGTGCCAGCAGTATTCGAGCGGGAGGGCTCGAGCAGTTCTTC

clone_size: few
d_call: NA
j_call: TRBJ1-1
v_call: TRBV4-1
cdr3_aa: CASSQDRRGAFF
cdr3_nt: TGCGCCAGCAGCCAAGATCGGCGGGGAGCTTTCTTT

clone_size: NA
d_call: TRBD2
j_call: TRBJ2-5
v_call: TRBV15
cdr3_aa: CATSRDQGSGLQETQYF
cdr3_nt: TGTGCCACCAGCAGAGATCAAGGTAGCGGGCTTCAAGAGACCCAGTACTTC

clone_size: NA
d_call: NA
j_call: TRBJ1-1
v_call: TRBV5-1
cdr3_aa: CASSLGEEGTEAFF
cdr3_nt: TGCGCCAGCAGCTTAGGTGAGGAGGGCACTGAAGCTTTCTTT

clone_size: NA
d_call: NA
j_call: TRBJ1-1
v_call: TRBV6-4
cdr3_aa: CASRAQSEGTEAFF
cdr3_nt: TGTGCCAGCAGGGCCCAGTCGGAGGGCACTGAAGCTTTCTTT

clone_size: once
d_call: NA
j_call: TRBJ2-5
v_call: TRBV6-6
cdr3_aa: CASSYLWGREETQYF
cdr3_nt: TGTGCCAGCAGTTACCTTTGGGGCAGGGAAGAGACCCAGTACTTC